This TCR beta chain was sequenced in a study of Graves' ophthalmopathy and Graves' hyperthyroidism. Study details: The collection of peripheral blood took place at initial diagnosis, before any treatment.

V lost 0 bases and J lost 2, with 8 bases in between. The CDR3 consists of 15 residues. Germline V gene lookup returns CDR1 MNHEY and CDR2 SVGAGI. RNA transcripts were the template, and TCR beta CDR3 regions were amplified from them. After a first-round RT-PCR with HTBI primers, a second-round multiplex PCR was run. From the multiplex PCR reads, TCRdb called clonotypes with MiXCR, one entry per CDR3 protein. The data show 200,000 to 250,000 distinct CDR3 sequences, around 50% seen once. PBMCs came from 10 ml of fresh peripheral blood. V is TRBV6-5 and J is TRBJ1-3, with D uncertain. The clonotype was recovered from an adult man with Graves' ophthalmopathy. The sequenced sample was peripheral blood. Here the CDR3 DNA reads TGTGCCAGCAGTTACTCGATATCCCCTGGAAACACCATATATTTT. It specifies CASSYSISPGNTIYF.